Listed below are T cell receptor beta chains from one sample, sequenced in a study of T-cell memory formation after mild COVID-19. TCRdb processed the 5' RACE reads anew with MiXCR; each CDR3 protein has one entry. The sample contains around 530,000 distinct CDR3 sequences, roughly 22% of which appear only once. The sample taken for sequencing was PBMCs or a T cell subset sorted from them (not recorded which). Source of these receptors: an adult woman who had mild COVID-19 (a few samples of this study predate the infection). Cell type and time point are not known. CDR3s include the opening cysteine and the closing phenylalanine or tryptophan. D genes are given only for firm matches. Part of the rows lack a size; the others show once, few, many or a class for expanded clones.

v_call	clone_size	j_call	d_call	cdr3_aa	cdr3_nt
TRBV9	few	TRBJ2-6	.	CASSAPRTSGANVLTF	TGTGCCAGCAGCGCGCCCCGCACCTCTGGGGCCAACGTCCTGACTTTC
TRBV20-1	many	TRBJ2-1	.	CSAPVYSYNEQFF	TGCAGTGCCCCAGTTTACAGCTACAATGAGCAGTTCTTC
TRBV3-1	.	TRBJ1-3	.	CASSLPQQSSGNTIYF	TGTGCCAGCAGCCTACCACAGCAGAGCTCTGGAAACACCATATATTTT
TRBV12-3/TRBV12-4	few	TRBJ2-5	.	CASKKGPTSRQQETQYF	TGTGCCAGTAAAAAGGGGCCGACCTCGCGGCAACAAGAGACCCAGTACTTC
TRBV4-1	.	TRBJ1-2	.	CASSSDLRDGYTF	TGCGCCAGCAGTTCCGACCTTCGGGATGGCTACACCTTC
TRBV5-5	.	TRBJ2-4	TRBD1	CASSPEGQGIKNIQYF	TGTGCCAGCAGCCCCGAGGGACAGGGAATAAAAAACATTCAGTACTTC
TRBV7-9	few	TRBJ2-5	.	CASSLGRTQETQYF	TGTGCCAGCAGCTTAGGACGGACACAAGAGACCCAGTACTTC
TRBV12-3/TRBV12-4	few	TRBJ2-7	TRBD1	CASSTQMGQVAYEQYF	TGTGCCAGCAGTACCCAGATGGGACAGGTCGCCTACGAGCAGTACTTC
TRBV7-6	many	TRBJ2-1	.	CASSQGGGSDNEQFF	TGTGCCAGCAGCCAGGGGGGTGGTAGCGACAATGAGCAGTTCTTC
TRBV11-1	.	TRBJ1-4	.	CASSSTEKLFF	TGTGCCAGCAGCTCCACCGAAAAACTGTTTTTT
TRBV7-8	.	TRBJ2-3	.	CASSYQEGADTQYF	TGTGCCAGCAGCTATCAGGAGGGCGCAGATACGCAGTATTTT
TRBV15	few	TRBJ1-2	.	CATSRDVVGFYGYTF	TGTGCCACCAGCAGAGATGTCGTAGGGTTCTATGGCTACACCTTC
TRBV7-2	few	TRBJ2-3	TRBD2	CASSLVASGITDTQYF	TGTGCCAGCAGCTTAGTTGCTAGCGGCATCACAGATACGCAGTATTTT
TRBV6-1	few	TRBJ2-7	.	CASSALPLGEQYF	TGTGCCAGCAGTGCACTTCCCCTGGGGGAGCAGTACTTC
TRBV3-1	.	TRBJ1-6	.	CASSQDTSSYNSPLHF	TGTGCCAGCAGCCAAGATACAAGCTCCTATAATTCACCCCTCCACTTT
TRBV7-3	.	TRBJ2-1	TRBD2	CASSLTGGGAFNEQFF	TGTGCCAGCAGCTTAACTGGCGGGGGGGCCTTCAATGAGCAGTTCTTC
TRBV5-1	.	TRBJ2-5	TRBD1	CASSLNRGTQETQYF	TGCGCCAGCAGCTTAAACAGGGGTACGCAAGAGACCCAGTACTTC
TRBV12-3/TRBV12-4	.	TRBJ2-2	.	CASSLDTGPGELFF	TGTGCCAGCAGTTTAGACACGGGGCCCGGGGAGCTGTTTTTT
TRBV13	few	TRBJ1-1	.	CASSLKSIGNTEAFF	TGTGCCAGCAGCTTAAAATCGATAGGGAACACTGAAGCTTTCTTT
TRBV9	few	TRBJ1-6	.	CASSVAKTESSYNSPLHF	TGTGCCAGCAGCGTAGCTAAGACGGAGAGCTCCTATAATTCACCCCTCCACTTT
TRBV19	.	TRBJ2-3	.	CASTQGRPTDTQYF	TGTGCCAGTACCCAGGGAAGACCCACAGATACGCAGTATTTT
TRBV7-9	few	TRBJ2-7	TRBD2	CASSWRLAGVEAEQYF	TGTGCCAGCAGCTGGAGACTAGCGGGAGTAGAGGCCGAGCAGTACTTC
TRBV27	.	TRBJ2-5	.	CASSPQLEGGETQYF	TGTGCCAGCAGTCCACAGCTGGAAGGGGGAGAGACCCAGTACTTC
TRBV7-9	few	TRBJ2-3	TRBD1	CASSLGGTGVSTTQYF	TGTGCCAGCAGCTTAGGTGGGACAGGGGTATCCACTACGCAGTATTTT
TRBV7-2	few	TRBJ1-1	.	CASSPRGGGNTEAFF	TGTGCCAGCAGCCCCAGGGGTGGGGGGAACACTGAAGCTTTCTTT
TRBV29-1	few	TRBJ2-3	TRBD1	CSVAQGAESTDTQYF	TGCAGCGTTGCCCAGGGGGCAGAGAGCACAGATACGCAGTATTTT
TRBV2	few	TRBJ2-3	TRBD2	CANHLLAGAPDTQYF	TGTGCCAACCACTTACTAGCGGGAGCCCCAGATACGCAGTATTTT
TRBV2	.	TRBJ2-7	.	CATRQGGSPYEQYF	TGTGCCACCCGCCAAGGGGGATCCCCCTACGAGCAGTACTTC
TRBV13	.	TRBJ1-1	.	CASSANRRLRGTEAFF	TGTGCCAGCAGCGCCAACCGGCGTCTGCGGGGAACTGAAGCTTTCTTT
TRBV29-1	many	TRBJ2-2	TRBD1	CSVDRGQTGELFF	TGCAGCGTCGACAGGGGGCAGACCGGGGAGCTGTTTTTT
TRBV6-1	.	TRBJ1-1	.	CASSDAPRPNTEAFF	TGTGCCAGCAGCGATGCTCCTAGGCCGAACACTGAAGCTTTCTTT
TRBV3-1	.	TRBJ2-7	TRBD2	CASSQELAGGPGEQYF	TGTGCCAGCAGCCAAGAACTCGCGGGAGGGCCGGGCGAGCAGTACTTC
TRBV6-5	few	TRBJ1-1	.	CASSYSRATRGTEAFF	TGTGCCAGCAGTTACTCGCGGGCAACGAGGGGCACTGAAGCTTTCTTT
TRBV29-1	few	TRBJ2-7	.	CSIRSGDTYEQYF	TGCAGCATCCGCTCGGGGGATACCTACGAGCAGTACTTC
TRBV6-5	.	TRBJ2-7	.	CASRASGLSNYEQYF	TGTGCCAGCAGGGCTTCGGGACTCTCCAACTACGAGCAGTACTTC
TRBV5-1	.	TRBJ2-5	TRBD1	CASSIRQGETQYF	TGCGCCAGCAGCATTCGACAGGGTGAGACCCAGTACTTC
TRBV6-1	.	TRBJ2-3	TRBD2	CASTGLAGGQFGEDTQYF	TGTGCCAGCACCGGACTAGCGGGGGGGCAGTTCGGGGAAGATACGCAGTATTTT
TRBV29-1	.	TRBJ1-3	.	CSVAGTNTIYF	TGCAGCGTTGCAGGAACCAACACCATATATTTT
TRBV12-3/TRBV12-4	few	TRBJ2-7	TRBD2	CASSPWGGVSYEQYF	TGTGCCAGCAGTCCTTGGGGGGGTGTCTCCTACGAGCAGTACTTC
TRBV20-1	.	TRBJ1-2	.	CSANNRETNYGYTF	TGCAGTGCTAACAACAGGGAGACTAACTATGGCTACACCTTC